These 7 T cell receptor beta chains share one sample of origin, sequenced in a study of T cells expressing NK-cell markers. TCRdb reprocessed the 5' RACE reads and reports one entry per CDR3 protein, with no DNA. The sample totals about 260,000 distinct CDR3 sequences. Source material: blood T cells: a sorted CD56 or NKG2C T cell subset, CD4+ or CD8+ T cells, or bulk PBMC T cells (not recorded which). The receptors come from a man younger than 35 in good health.

The J gene is TRBJ1-1, the V gene TRBV6-1; lacking DNA, the TRBD1 call made by TCRdb goes unchecked. CDR1 MNHNS and CDR2 SASEGT come from the germline V gene. The CDR3 sequence is 15 residues long. The CDR3 loop reads CASSRLGQGKTEAFF.

The rearrangement joins TRBV6-1 to TRBJ2-1; TCRdb indicates TRBD2, and absent DNA this call remains unverified. Germline assignment: CDR1 MNHNS and CDR2 SASEGT. This CDR3 is built from 14 residues. This chain's CDR3 is CASTLTSTGNEQFF.

The chain recombines TRBV11-2 with TRBJ2-1; lacking DNA, the TRBD2 call made by TCRdb goes unchecked. Looked up from germline, CDR1 is SGHAT and CDR2 is FQNNGV. CDR3 size: 17 residues. The CDR3 protein is CASSPHILAGAYGEQFF.

The J gene is TRBJ2-3, the V gene TRBV19; the TCRdb call, TRBD2, lacks DNA for checking. The CDR3 covers 16 residues. Germline V CDR1 and CDR2: LNHDA, SQIVND (reference sequence). The CDR3: CASRMGTSGRTDTQYF.

The chain joins TRBV12-3 or TRBV12-4 to TRBJ1-1. The CDR3 loop spans 14 amino acids. Here the CDR3 reads CASSLFGLGTEAFF.

J is TRBJ1-4 and V is TRBV4-2; the D gene TCRdb calls, TRBD1, cannot be checked with no DNA. The CDR3 runs 16 residues. Looked up from germline, CDR1 is LGHNA and CDR2 is YNFKEQ. The CDR3 sequence is CASSQEPGQGNEKLFF.

The rearrangement uses TRBV5-1 and TRBJ1-1; the TCRdb call, TRBD1, lacks DNA for checking. This CDR3 spans 13 amino acids. Germline V gene sequence: CDR1 SGHRS, CDR2 YFSETQ. The CDR3 region is CASVRGQGTEAFF.